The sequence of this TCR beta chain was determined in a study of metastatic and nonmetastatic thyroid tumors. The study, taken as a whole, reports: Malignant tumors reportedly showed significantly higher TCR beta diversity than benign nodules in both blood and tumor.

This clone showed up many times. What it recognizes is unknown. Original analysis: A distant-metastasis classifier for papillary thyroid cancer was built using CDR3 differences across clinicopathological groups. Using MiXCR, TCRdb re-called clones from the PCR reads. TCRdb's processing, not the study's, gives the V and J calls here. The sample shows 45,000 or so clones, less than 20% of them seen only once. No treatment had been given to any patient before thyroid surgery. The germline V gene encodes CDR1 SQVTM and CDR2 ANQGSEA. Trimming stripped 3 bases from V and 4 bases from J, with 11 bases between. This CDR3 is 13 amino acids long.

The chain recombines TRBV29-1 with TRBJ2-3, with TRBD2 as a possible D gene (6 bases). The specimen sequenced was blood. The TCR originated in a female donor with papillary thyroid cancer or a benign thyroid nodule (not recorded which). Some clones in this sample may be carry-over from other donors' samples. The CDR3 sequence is CSVDGSLPDTQYF. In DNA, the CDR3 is TGCAGCGTTGACGGGAGCCTCCCAGATACGCAGTATTTT.